This note documents a single TCR beta chain sequence. The PCR made use of 60 Vbeta and 13 Jbeta primers. TCRdb's copy holds only in-frame clones and misses some; the assay was immunoSEQ multiplex PCR. The sample lists 170,000 or so clones, 65% to 85% occurring once. The sample is drawn from a study of cytomegalovirus exposure and HLA in healthy donors. This CDR3 has 14 amino acids. J gave up 4 bases and V 5 bases, and 4 bases lay outside the gene matches. The germline gives CDR1 SGHVS, CDR2 FQNEAQ. The specimen sequenced was PBMCs. The TCR was taken from a woman between 45 and 60 years old in good health and CMV-seropositive. The rearrangement links TRBV7-8 to TRBJ2-5; 10 bases are shared with TRBD2. This CDR3 reads CASSPRLAGETQYF. CDR3 nucleotides: TGTGCCAGCAGCCCTCGACTAGCGGGAGAGACCCAGTACTTC.